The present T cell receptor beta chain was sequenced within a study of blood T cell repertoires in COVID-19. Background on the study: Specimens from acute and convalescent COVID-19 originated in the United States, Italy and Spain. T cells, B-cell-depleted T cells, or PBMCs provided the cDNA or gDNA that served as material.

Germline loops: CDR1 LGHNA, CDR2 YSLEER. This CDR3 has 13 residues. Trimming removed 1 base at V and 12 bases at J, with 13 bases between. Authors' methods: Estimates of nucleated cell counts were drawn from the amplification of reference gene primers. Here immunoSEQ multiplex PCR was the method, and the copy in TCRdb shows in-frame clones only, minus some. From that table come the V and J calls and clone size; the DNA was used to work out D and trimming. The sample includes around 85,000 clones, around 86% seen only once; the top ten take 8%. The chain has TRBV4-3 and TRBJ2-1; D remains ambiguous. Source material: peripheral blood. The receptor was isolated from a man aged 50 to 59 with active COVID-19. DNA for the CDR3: TGCGCCAGCAGCCAAGTCCCTAATGATGGGCAGTTCTTC. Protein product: CASSQVPNDGQFF.